Listed here is a single T cell receptor (beta chain). This clonotype was counted only a few times. Its antigen remains unidentified. Base-call qualities are not available, and no considerably larger clone is one nucleotide away. The data are from a study of CD8+CD57+ T cells in acquired aplastic anemia (dated by TCRdb to 2016 to 2018). Regarding the complete study: DNA extracted from sorted CD4+ and CD8+ cells had a mean of about 3 ug, with a range of about 0.19 to 30 ug. A CD8+CD57+ expansion meant a frequency higher than the mean frequency seen in healthy subjects. What the work shows at the level of the full study, not this receptor alone: Around 30 CD8+ CDR3 sequences were shared between patients and controls but appeared highly expressed in patients and within their immunodominant clones. Between patients and healthy controls, no significant difference in CD8+ Simpson's diversity was found (P=0.060).

Patients chosen for sequencing had shown expansion of CD8+CD57+ cells by flow cytometry. Every patient had a diagnosis of severe acquired aplastic anemia based on International Study of Aplastic Anemia and Agranulocytosis and Camitta criteria. Patients had received no therapy at the time of blood sampling. TCR repertoires of sorted CD4+ and CD8+ blood T cells from severe aplastic anemia patients and healthy subjects were deep-sequenced in the study. Patients were enrolled in the USA under clinicaltrials.gov protocols 00001620, 01623167, 00001397, 00071045, 00081523 and 00961064. Ficoll-Paque density gradient centrifugation was used to isolate peripheral blood mononuclear cells. Before DNA was extracted, CD4+ and CD8+ T cells were sorted using either FACS or magnetic beads. Profiling of TCR beta VDJ combinations and CDR3 sequences used genomic DNA as the template. An Illumina HiSeq 2000 was used for TCR repertoire sequencing. The original pipeline was this. Repertoire assessment relied on Simpson's diversity index, CDR3 size and DJ length profiles, and TRBV/TRBJ rearrangement plots. The most abundant DNA sequence in the deep sequencing data was defined as the immunodominant clone. CDR3 amino acid sequences were checked for sharing between subjects and were compared against published repertoires and the VDJdb database. In-frame beta chains were kept once TCRdb had trimmed the public reads at Q25 with fastp and called clones with MiXCR. CDR3 protein sequences are deduplicated, and each keeps its most common genes and DNA. These V and J calls derive from TCRdb rather than the authors' analysis. Within this sample are roughly 500,000 distinct CDR3 sequences, with roughly a third of them counted one time only. The ten largest clones take up around 0.82% of the sample.

Sequencing used sorted CD4+, CD8+, or CD8+CD57+ T cells (not recorded which) from PBMCs. This receptor was obtained from a human donor with aplastic anemia.

This receptor has the CDR3 CASSLDRGGTYNEQFF. The DNA reads TGTGCCAGCAGCTTGGATCGGGGCGGCACCTACAATGAGCAGTTCTTC. Recombination linked TRBV5-6 to TRBJ2-1; the D gene is possibly TRBD1 or TRBD2, each agreeing over 5 bases. V loses 0 bases of germline sequence and J loses 2 bases, and the interval between the two ends is 12 bases. Including the terminal cysteine and phenylalanine, the CDR3 comprises 16 residues. Only the CDR3 DNA is retained, 48 bases long and in frame from the first base. CDR1 and CDR2 are read off the germline V gene as SGHDT and YYEEEE.